This TCR beta chain stems from a study of fetal regulatory T cell absence and autoimmunity. Looking at the study overall: IPEX patients had exocrine pancreas autoimmunity without clinical diabetes.

Clones were read by immunoSEQ multiplex PCR, and TCRdb kept only the in-frame ones, dropping some. The sample holds more than 85,000 clones, roughly 70% seen once. The specimen sequenced was pancreas tissue. The source of this sequence is a male donor with IPEX syndrome.

CDR3 amino acids: CASTSGYEQYF. Here the CDR3 DNA reads TGCGCCAGCACTAGCGGCTACGAGCAGTACTTC. This chain links TRBV10-2 with TRBJ2-7, with TRBD2 matching over 7 bases. The V and J ends lost 7 bases and 3 bases, in that order; junction bases with no gene match: 0. This CDR3 comprises 11 residues. Germline CDR1 and CDR2: WSHSY and SAAADI.